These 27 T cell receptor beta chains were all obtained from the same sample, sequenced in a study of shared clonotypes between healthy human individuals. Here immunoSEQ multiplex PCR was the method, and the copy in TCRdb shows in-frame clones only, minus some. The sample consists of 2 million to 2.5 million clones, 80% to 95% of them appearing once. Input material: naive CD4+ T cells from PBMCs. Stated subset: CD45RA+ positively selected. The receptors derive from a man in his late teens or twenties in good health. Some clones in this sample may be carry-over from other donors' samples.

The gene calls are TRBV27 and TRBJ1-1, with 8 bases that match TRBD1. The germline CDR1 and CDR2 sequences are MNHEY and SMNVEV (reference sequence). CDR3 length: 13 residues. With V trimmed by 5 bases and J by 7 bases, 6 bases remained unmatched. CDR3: CASSPWGQVEAFF. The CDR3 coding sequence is TGTGCCAGCAGTCCGTGGGGACAGGTTGAAGCTTTCTTT.

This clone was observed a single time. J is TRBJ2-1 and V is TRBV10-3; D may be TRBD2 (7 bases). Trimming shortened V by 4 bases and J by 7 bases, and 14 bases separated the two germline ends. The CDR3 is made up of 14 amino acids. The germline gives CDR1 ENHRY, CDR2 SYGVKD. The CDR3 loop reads CAISAGGALNEQFF. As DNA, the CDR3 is TGTGCCATCAGTGCGGGGGGCGCGTTAAATGAGCAGTTCTTC.

The CDR3 region has the DNA TGTGCCAGCAGCCGCGGACAGCTCACAGATACGCAGTATTTT. This gives the protein CASSRGQLTDTQYF. The rearrangement links TRBV7-3 to TRBJ2-3; perhaps TRBD1 as D (6 bases). V was pared by 5 bases and J by 2 bases, with 11 bases between. The CDR3 length is 14 residues. Germline CDR1 and CDR2: SGHTA and FQGTGA.

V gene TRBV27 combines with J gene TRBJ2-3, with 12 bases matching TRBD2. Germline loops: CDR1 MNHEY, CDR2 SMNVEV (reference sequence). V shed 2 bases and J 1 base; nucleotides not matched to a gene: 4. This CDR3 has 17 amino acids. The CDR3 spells CASSLLAGGRGTDTQYF. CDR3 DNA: TGTGCCAGCAGTTTACTAGCGGGAGGGCGGGGCACAGATACGCAGTATTTT.

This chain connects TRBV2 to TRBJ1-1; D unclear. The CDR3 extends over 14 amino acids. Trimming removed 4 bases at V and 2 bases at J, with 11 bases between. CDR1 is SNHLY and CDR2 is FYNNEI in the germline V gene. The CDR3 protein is CASSVYGLNTEAFF. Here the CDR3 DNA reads TGTGCCAGCAGTGTTTACGGGCTAAACACTGAAGCTTTCTTT.

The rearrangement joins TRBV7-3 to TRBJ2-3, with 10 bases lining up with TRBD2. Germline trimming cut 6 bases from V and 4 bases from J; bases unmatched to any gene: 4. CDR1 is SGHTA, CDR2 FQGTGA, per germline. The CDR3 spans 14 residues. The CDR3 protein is CASSLAGASDTQYF. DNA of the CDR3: TGTGCCAGCAGTCTAGCGGGAGCCTCAGATACGCAGTATTTT.

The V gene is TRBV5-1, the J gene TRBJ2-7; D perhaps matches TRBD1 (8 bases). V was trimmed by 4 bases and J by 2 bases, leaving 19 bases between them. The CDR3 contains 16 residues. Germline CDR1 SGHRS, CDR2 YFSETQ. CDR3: CASSLGAGQDPYEQYF. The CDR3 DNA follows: TGCGCCAGCAGCCTGGGAGCGGGACAGGACCCCTACGAGCAGTACTTC.

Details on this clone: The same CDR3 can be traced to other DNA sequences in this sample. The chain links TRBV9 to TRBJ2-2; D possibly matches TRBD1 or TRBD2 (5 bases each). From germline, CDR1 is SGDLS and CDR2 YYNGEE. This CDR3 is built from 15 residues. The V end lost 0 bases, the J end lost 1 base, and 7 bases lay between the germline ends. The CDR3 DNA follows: TGTGCCAGCAGCGTAGATGGGGGGAACACCGGGGAGCTGTTTTTT. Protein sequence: CASSVDGGNTGELFF.

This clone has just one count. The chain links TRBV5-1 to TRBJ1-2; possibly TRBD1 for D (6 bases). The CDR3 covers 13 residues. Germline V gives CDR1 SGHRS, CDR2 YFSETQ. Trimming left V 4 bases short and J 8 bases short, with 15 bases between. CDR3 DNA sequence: TGCGCCAGCAGCGTCGGGCTGCAGGGGGGCTACACCTTC. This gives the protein CASSVGLQGGYTF.

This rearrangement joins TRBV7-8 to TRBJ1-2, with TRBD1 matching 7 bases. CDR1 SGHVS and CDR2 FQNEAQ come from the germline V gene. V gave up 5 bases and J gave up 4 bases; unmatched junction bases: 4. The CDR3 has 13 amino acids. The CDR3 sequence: CASSAGQAYGYTF. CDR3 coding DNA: TGTGCCAGCAGCGCCGGACAGGCCTATGGCTACACCTTC.

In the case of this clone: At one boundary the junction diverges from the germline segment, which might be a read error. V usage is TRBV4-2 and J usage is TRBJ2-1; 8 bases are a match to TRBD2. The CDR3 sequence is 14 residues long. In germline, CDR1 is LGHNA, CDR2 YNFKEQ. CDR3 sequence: CASRPGGSFNEQFF. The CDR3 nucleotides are TGTGCCAGCAGGCCGGGGGGGTCCTTCAATGAGCAGTTCTTC.

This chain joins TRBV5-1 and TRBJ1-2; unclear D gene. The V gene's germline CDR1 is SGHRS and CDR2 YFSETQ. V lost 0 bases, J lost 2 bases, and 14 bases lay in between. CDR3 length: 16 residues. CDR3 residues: CASSLEGLRENYGYTF. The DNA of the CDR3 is TGCGCCAGCAGCTTGGAAGGGCTGAGGGAGAACTATGGCTACACCTTC. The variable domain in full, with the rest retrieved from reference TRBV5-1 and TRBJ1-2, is KAGVTQTPRYLIKTRGQQVTLSCSPISGHRSVSWYQQTPGQGLQFLFEYFSETQRNKGNFPGRFSGRQFSNSRSEMNVSTLELGDSALYLCASSLEGLRENYGYTFGSGTRLTVV.

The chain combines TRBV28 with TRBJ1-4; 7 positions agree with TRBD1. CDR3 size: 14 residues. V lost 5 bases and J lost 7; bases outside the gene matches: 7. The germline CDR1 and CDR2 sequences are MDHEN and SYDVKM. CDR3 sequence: CASSPGQWTEKLFF. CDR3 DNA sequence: TGTGCCAGCAGTCCGGGACAGTGGACTGAAAAACTGTTTTTT. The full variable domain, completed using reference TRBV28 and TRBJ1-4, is DVKVTQSSRYLVKRTGEKVFLECVQDMDHENMFWYRQDPGLGLRLIYFSYDVKMKEKGDIPEGYSVSREKKERFSLILESASTNQTSMYLCASSPGQWTEKLFFGSGTQLSVL.

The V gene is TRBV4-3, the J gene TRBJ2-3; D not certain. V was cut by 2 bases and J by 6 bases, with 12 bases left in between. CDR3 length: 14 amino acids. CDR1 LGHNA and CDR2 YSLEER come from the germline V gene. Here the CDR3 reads CASSQREIWDTQYF. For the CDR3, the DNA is TGCGCCAGCAGCCAAAGGGAAATCTGGGATACGCAGTATTTT.

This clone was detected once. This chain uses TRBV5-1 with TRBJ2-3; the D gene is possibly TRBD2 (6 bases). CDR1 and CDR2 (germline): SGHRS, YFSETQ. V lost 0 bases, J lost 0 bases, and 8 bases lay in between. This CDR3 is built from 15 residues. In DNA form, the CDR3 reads TGCGCCAGCAGCTTGGTTCTAGCGAGCACAGATACGCAGTATTTT. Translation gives CASSLVLASTDTQYF. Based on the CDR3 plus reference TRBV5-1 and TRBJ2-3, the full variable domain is KAGVTQTPRYLIKTRGQQVTLSCSPISGHRSVSWYQQTPGQGLQFLFEYFSETQRNKGNFPGRFSGRQFSNSRSEMNVSTLELGDSALYLCASSLVLASTDTQYFGPGTRLTVL.

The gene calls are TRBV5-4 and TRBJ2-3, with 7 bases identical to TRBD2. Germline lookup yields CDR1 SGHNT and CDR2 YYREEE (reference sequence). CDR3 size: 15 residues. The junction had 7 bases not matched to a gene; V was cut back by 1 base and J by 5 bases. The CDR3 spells CASSLSSSGGDTQYF. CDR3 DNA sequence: TGTGCCAGCAGCTTGTCATCCTCGGGGGGAGATACGCAGTATTTT.

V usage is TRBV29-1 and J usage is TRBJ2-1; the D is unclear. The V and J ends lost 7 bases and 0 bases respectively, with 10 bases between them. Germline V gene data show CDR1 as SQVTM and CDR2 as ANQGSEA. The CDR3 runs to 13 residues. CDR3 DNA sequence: TGCAGCGGAGGACCGATCTCCTACAATGAGCAGTTCTTC. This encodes CSGGPISYNEQFF.

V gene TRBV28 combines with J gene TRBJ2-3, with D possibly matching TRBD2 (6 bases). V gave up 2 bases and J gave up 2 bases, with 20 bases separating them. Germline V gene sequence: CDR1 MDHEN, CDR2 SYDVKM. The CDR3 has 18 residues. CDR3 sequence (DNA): TGTGCCAGCAGTTTAGATGTCGGCGGGGCAACTATCACAGATACGCAGTATTTT. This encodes CASSLDVGGATITDTQYF.

The CDR3 sequence is CASSVISGSGELFF. The CDR3 DNA reads TGTGCCAGCAGCGTAATTAGCGGGAGCGGGGAGCTGTTTTTT. The rearrangement uses TRBV7-3 and TRBJ2-2; 9 bases align to TRBD2. The CDR3 has 14 amino acids. Germline V lookup: CDR1 SGHTA, CDR2 FQGTGA. The ends lost 5 bases at V and 7 bases at J; junction bases unmatched: 5.

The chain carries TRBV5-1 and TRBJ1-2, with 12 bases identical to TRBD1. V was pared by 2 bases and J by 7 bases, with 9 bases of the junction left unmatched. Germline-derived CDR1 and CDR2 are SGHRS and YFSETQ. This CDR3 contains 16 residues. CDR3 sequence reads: CASSLTGTGGPSGYTF. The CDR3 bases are TGCGCCAGCAGCTTAACCGGGACAGGGGGCCCCAGTGGCTACACCTTC.

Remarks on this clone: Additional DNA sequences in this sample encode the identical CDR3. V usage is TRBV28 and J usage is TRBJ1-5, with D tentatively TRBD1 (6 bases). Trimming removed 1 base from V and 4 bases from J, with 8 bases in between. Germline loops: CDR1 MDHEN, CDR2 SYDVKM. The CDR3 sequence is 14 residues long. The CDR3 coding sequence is TGTGCCAGCAGTTTATTAGGGGGTAATCAGCCCCAGCATTTT. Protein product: CASSLLGGNQPQHF.

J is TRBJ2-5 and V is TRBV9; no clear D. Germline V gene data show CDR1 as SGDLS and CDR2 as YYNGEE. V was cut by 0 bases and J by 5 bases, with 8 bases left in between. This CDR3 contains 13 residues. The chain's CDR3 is CASSVGARETQYF. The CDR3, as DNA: TGTGCCAGCAGCGTAGGGGCGCGGGAGACCCAGTACTTC.

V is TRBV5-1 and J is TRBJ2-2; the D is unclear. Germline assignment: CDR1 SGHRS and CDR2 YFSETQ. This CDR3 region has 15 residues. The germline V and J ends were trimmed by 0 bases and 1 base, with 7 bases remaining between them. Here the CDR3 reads CASSLAMGNTGELFF. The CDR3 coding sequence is TGCGCCAGCAGCTTGGCCATGGGGAACACCGGGGAGCTGTTTTTT.

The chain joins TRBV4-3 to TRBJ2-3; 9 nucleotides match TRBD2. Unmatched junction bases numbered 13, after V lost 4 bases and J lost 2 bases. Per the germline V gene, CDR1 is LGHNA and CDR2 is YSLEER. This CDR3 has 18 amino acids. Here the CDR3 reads CASSRGRVRGLATDTQYF. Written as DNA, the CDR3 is TGCGCCAGCAGCCGAGGAAGGGTTAGGGGACTAGCCACAGATACGCAGTATTTT.

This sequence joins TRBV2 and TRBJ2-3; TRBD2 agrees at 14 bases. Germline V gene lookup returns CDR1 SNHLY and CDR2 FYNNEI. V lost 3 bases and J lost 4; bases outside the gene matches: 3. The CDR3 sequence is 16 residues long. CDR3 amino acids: CASSDGLAGGSDTQYF. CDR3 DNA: TGTGCCAGCAGTGATGGACTAGCGGGAGGCTCAGATACGCAGTATTTT.

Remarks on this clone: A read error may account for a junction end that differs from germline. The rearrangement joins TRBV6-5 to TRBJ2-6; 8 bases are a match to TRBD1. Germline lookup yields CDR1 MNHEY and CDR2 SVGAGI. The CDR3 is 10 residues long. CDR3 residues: CASSRQGKAF. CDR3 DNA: TGTGCCAGCAGTCGACAGGGGAAAGCTTTC.

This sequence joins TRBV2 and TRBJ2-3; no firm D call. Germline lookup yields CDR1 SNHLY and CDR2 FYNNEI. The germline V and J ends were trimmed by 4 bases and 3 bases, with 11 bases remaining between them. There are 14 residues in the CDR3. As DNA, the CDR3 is TGTGCCAGCAGTGCAACAGTTCGGACAGATACGCAGTATTTT. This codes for CASSATVRTDTQYF.